This is a list of T cell receptor beta chains from one sample in a study of tumor and adjacent non-tumor tissue in lung cancer. TCRdb used MiXCR to reprocess the multiplex PCR reads, holding one entry per CDR3 protein. The table has about 80,000 distinct CDR3 sequences, more than 80% seen once. The specimen sequenced was distant non-tumor lung tissue. These receptors all stem from a man aged 60-69 years with non-small cell lung cancer. Both conserved end residues are part of each CDR3. Fields, in order: D gene, V gene, J gene, clone size, CDR3 DNA, CDR3 protein. A D gene is named only where the DNA matches it firmly. Not every row has a clone size; where given, it reads once, few, many or a size class.

NA,TRBV12-3/TRBV12-4,TRBJ1-4,NA,TGTGCCAGCAGCCCGCGGGGACTCATGTCTGAAAAACTGTTTTTT,CASSPRGLMSEKLFF
NA,TRBV11-2,TRBJ2-5,few,TGTGCTAGCTGCTCCACAATGGGGTGGCCAAAGGAGACCCAGTACTTC,CASCSTMGWPKETQYF
NA,TRBV6-2/TRBV6-3,TRBJ2-1,NA,TGTGCCAGCACCGACCAGACAGCCAGCAATGAGCAGTCCTTC,CASTDQTASNEQSF
NA,TRBV6-5,TRBJ2-1,NA,TGTGCCAGTAGTTACTCGCTCAGGCCGAGCTCCTGCAATGAGCAGTTCTTC,CASSYSLRPSSCNEQFF
NA,TRBV10-2,TRBJ2-1,many,TGCGCCAGCTGCGAGACTGGCCAGGGTGAGCAGTTCTTC,CASCETGQGEQFF
NA,TRBV27,TRBJ2-7,NA,TGTGCCAGCAGTTTAAGGGTTGAGGACGAGCAGTACTTC,CASSLRVEDEQYF
TRBD1,TRBV5-1,TRBJ2-2,NA,TGCGCCAGTACCAGGGGGAGATCGAACACCGGGAAGCTGTTTTTT,CASTRGRSNTGKLFF
NA,TRBV4-1,TRBJ2-7,NA,TGCGCCAACAGCCAAGATTTTGGGGACGTAATATACGAGCAATACTTC,CANSQDFGDVIYEQYF
NA,TRBV11-1,TRBJ1-1,NA,TGTGTCAGCAGCACGCAGGGGAGCACTGAAGCTTTCTTT,CVSSTQGSTEAFF
NA,TRBV28,TRBJ2-5,NA,TGTGCCAGCAATCGAGGGTTCCGGGAGACCAAGTACTTC,CASNRGFRETKYF
TRBD1,TRBV6-5,TRBJ2-5,NA,TGTGCCAGCAGTTTCGGGACAGGGGGGGCCCAGTACTTC,CASSFGTGGAQYF
NA,TRBV12-3/TRBV12-4,TRBJ1-1,NA,TGTACCAGCAGTTTGGTAGGATTAGAGATGAACACTGAGGCTTTCTTT,CTSSLVGLEMNTEAFF
NA,TRBV4-1,TRBJ2-7,NA,TGCCTCAGCAGCCAAGAAGAACATTCCTACGAGCAGTACTTC,CLSSQEEHSYEQYF
TRBD1,TRBV5-1,TRBJ1-1,NA,TGCGCCAGCAGCTTGGCAGGGGGAGACACTGAAGCTTTCTTT,CASSLAGGDTEAFF
TRBD2,TRBV6-2/TRBV6-3,TRBJ2-7,NA,TGTGCCAGCAGCCAGAGGCCGGGACTAGCGACTCCCTCCTACGAACAGTACTTC,CASSQRPGLATPSYEQYF
NA,TRBV4-1,TRBJ2-3,NA,TGTGCCAGCAGCCACCTGACCGGACCACAGGTCGATACCCAGAATTTT,CASSHLTGPQVDTQNF
NA,TRBV5-1,TRBJ2-5,NA,TGCGCCAGCAGTTCACAGGGACCTCTGGAGACTCAGTACTTC,CASSSQGPLETQYF
NA,TRBV6-5,TRBJ2-3,NA,TGTCCCAGCAGCCCAGGCACAGATACACAGTTTTTT,CPSSPGTDTQFF
NA,TRBV12-3/TRBV12-4,TRBJ1-1,NA,TGTGCCAGCAGTTTGGTATTAGGGATGAACACTGAAGCTTTCTTT,CASSLVLGMNTEAFF
NA,TRBV4-1,TRBJ1-2,NA,TGCGCCAGTAGCCCGGACAGTACCTCTTTCGGCTACGCCTTC,CASSPDSTSFGYAF
NA,TRBV12-3/TRBV12-4,TRBJ2-5,NA,TGTGCCAGCAGCCTGGGCCACCAAAAGACCCAGAACTTC,CASSLGHQKTQNF
NA,TRBV7-8,TRBJ1-5,NA,TGTGCCAGCAGCAGAGAGGACAGCAGCAATCAGTTCCAGCATTTT,CASSREDSSNQFQHF
NA,TRBV5-6,TRBJ2-1,NA,TGTGCCAGTAGCCCCCGACTAGGGGGCAATGAGCAGTTCTTC,CASSPRLGGNEQFF
NA,TRBV12-3/TRBV12-4,TRBJ2-4,NA,TGCGCCAGCAGTTTAAAGTTTGGACGGAAAAACATTCAGTACTTC,CASSLKFGRKNIQYF
TRBD1,TRBV11-2,TRBJ1-4,NA,TGTGCCAGCAGTTCCCGGGACAGGCCTAATGAAAAACTGTTTTTT,CASSSRDRPNEKLFF
NA,TRBV20-1,TRBJ2-1,NA,TGCAGTGCTCCCCACCCAGAGGGGGTCAATGAGCAGTTCTTT,CSAPHPEGVNEQFF
NA,TRBV6-5,TRBJ1-2,NA,TGTACCAGCAGTGACTCAGGAGGGACATATGGCTACACCTTC,CTSSDSGGTYGYTF
TRBD2,TRBV6-5,TRBJ2-6,NA,TGTGCCAGCAGCCTAGCGGTAGCCAGCTCTGGAGTCAACGTCCTGACTTTC,CASSLAVASSGVNVLTF
TRBD2,TRBV29-1,TRBJ2-2,NA,TGCAGCGTGACTGGGACTAGCGGGTTCACCTGGGAGTTGTTATTT,CSVTGTSGFTWELLF
NA,TRBV20-1,TRBJ2-1,NA,TGCAATGCTCGTAGAGGGGGGGCGTCCTACAATGAGCAGTTCTTC,CNARRGGASYNEQFF
NA,TRBV20-1,TRBJ2-7,NA,TGCAGTGCTAGTTGGGGGAGGTACTACGAGCAGTATTTC,CSASWGRYYEQYF
NA,TRBV11-2,TRBJ1-1,NA,TGTGCCAGCCTGCCGGGACACCGGAACACTGAAGCTTTCTTT,CASLPGHRNTEAFF
NA,TRBV11-2,TRBJ2-5,NA,TGTGCCAACAGCACTGCAGGGGAGGAGACCCAGTACTTC,CANSTAGEETQYF
TRBD2,TRBV4-2,TRBJ2-2,NA,TGTGCCAGCAGCCAAGGGACTAGCGGGGGGGTGAACACCGGGGAGTTGTTTTTT,CASSQGTSGGVNTGELFF
NA,TRBV13,TRBJ2-7,NA,TGTGCCAGCAGCTTTTACAGAGGTATGAGCCCCTACGAGCAGTATTTC,CASSFYRGMSPYEQYF
NA,TRBV5-4,TRBJ1-6,NA,TGTGCCAGCTCCGGGATCAATTCACCCCTCCACTTT,CASSGINSPLHF
NA,TRBV6-2/TRBV6-3,TRBJ1-2,NA,TGTGCCAGCACTAACCAAGCTAACTATGGTTACACCTTC,CASTNQANYGYTF
TRBD2,TRBV11-1,TRBJ2-1,NA,TGTGCCAGCATCCACTCCCGGGAGGTCCTTGAACAGTTCTTC,CASIHSREVLEQFF
NA,TRBV20-1,TRBJ2-1,NA,TGCAGCCACAACGGGGCCCTGAGCTGTAATGAGCAGTTCTTC,CSHNGALSCNEQFF
NA,TRBV29-1,TRBJ1-1,NA,TGCAGCATTGTCCCTACAGGAAGGGACACCGAAGCTTTCTTT,CSIVPTGRDTEAFF
NA,TRBV20-1,TRBJ2-1,NA,TGCAGACTAGTGAGAAGGGGGATTAGTTCATATGAGCAGTTCTTC,CRLVRRGISSYEQFF
NA,TRBV4-1,TRBJ1-2,NA,TGCGCCAGCAGTCGAGTACGGGAGGGTAACTATGGCTACACCTTC,CASSRVREGNYGYTF
TRBD1,TRBV29-1,TRBJ1-4,many,TGCAGCGCCCACGACAGGGGGCTCGGTGAAAAACTGTTTTTT,CSAHDRGLGEKLFF
TRBD2,TRBV11-3,TRBJ2-1,NA,TGTACCAGCAGCTTAGTTGGGACTAGCGTGAGGGAGAAGCAGTCCTTC,CTSSLVGTSVREKQSF
TRBD1,TRBV16,TRBJ2-7,once,TGTGTCAGCAGCCTGACAGGGTCCGACCACGAGCAATACTTC,CVSSLTGSDHEQYF
NA,TRBV5-1,TRBJ2-5,NA,TGCACCAACAACTTGAGACAACCGGTATGCCAGTACTTC,CTNNLRQPVCQYF
TRBD1,TRBV28,TRBJ1-6,NA,TGTGACAGCAGCCCGACAGGGGAGGCTTCACCCCTCCACTTT,CDSSPTGEASPLHF
NA,TRBV5-6,TRBJ1-1,NA,TGTTCCAGCAGCTTGCCTCATGGCAGTGAAGCTTTCTTT,CSSSLPHGSEAFF